These 16 T cell receptor beta chains share one sample of origin, sequenced in a study of graft-versus-host responses after intestinal transplantation. The table came from immunoSEQ multiplex PCR; TCRdb's copy has only in-frame clones and leaves some out. The sample comprises about 100,000 clones, more than 75% of which are singletons, and 0.9% rests with the top ten. Their specific antigens are unknown. The sample was unstimulated CD4+ T cells sorted from spleen or lymph node cells, taken before intestinal transplant. These receptors all come from a human donor who received an intestinal transplant.

The chain carries TRBV29-1 and TRBJ2-6; D gene unclear. CDR3 length: 15 residues. Trimming took 7 bases from V and 1 from J, leaving 14 bases between them. Per germline, CDR1 SQVTM and CDR2 ANQGSEA. The CDR3 reads CSAGPSPSGANVLTF. In DNA form, the CDR3 reads TGCAGCGCCGGCCCCAGCCCATCTGGGGCCAACGTCCTGACTTTC.

The chain is built from TRBV5-1 and TRBJ2-3; D remains ambiguous. Trimming left V 5 bases short and J 2 bases short, with 6 bases between. Germline CDR1 reads SGHRS; CDR2 reads YFSETQ. This CDR3 spans 12 amino acids. The CDR3 region is CASRRNTDTQYF. CDR3 coding DNA: TGCGCCAGCAGACGCAACACAGATACGCAGTATTTT.

The chain uses TRBV6-6 and TRBJ1-5; tentative D call: TRBD1 (5 bases). Germline CDR1 is MNHNY and CDR2 is SVGAGI (reference sequence). With 4 bases removed from V and 8 bases from J, the gap between germline ends came to 18 bases. This CDR3 comprises 15 residues. The CDR3 DNA reads TGTGCCAGCAGTTTACGCAGGGCAATGGGGGAGCCCCAGCATTTT. Translation gives CASSLRRAMGEPQHF.

V is TRBV7-9 and J is TRBJ2-5; D is unresolved. The germline gives CDR1 SEHNR, CDR2 FQNEAQ (reference sequence). Deletions cut 4 bases from V and 6 bases from J, with 18 bases between. The CDR3 is made up of 15 amino acids. This CDR3 reads CASSSQVTSIQTQYF. The CDR3 bases are TGTGCCAGCAGCTCCCAAGTCACATCGATCCAGACCCAGTACTTC.

The DNA for the CDR3 is TGTGCCAGCAGCCTACTACAGACCACCGGGGAGCTGTTTTTT. This translates into CASSLLQTTGELFF. This chain uses TRBV7-3 with TRBJ2-2; D is uncertain. Germline V CDR1 and CDR2: SGHTA, FQGTGA. The CDR3 has 14 amino acids. The ends were cut back, 5 bases at V and 4 bases at J, with 11 bases in the middle.

This chain joins TRBV2 and TRBJ1-5, with D possibly TRBD1 on 5 matching bases. This CDR3 comprises 15 residues. The ends were cut back, 5 bases at V and 4 bases at J, with 15 bases in the middle. Germline-derived CDR1 and CDR2 are SNHLY and FYNNEI. CDR3 DNA: TGTGCCAGCAGTTCCTGGGGGACTTTTAATCAGCCCCAGCATTTT. Protein: CASSSWGTFNQPQHF.

The rearrangement joins TRBV29-1 to TRBJ2-5, with 7 nucleotides matching TRBD2. The J segment lost 1 base and the V segment lost 7 bases, leaving 3 bases of the junction unmatched. The V gene's germline CDR1 is SQVTM and CDR2 ANQGSEA. The CDR3 extends over 12 amino acids. The CDR3 DNA reads as TGCAGCGGATTAGCGGGCCAAGAGACCCAGTACTTC. The encoded protein is CSGLAGQETQYF.

V and J are TRBV5-4 and TRBJ2-5; D perhaps matches TRBD1 (6 bases). Germline V gene lookup returns CDR1 SGHNT and CDR2 YYREEE (reference sequence). V was cut by 4 bases and J by 1 base, with 14 bases left in between. The CDR3 runs to 15 residues. The CDR3 sequence: CASSIAKQGQETQYF. The CDR3 DNA reads TGTGCCAGCAGCATAGCGAAACAGGGCCAAGAGACCCAGTACTTC.

The rearrangement uses TRBV5-1 and TRBJ2-7; 13 bases map to TRBD2. Trimming removed 3 bases from V and 2 bases from J; junction bases left unmatched: 8. This CDR3 has 17 residues. From germline, CDR1 is SGHRS and CDR2 YFSETQ. CDR3 in DNA: TGCGCCAGCAGCTCCGGACTAGCGGGAGTTTTCCCCTACGAGCAGTACTTC. Residues: CASSSGLAGVFPYEQYF.

The CDR3 is CASSRDGTSLYTQYF. For the CDR3, the DNA is TGTGCCAGCAGCCGAGACGGGACTAGCCTATATACGCAGTATTTT. The chain couples TRBV6-5 to TRBJ2-3, with 9 positions matching TRBD2. V lost 6 bases, J lost 7 bases, and 11 bases stayed unmatched. This CDR3 comprises 15 residues. CDR1 is MNHEY, CDR2 SVGAGI, per germline.

This clone came up a few times. V and J are TRBV2 and TRBJ2-7, with D possibly being TRBD1 (6 bases). The CDR3 has 14 amino acids. Germline V lookup: CDR1 SNHLY, CDR2 FYNNEI. Trimming pared 5 bases from V and 5 bases from J, leaving 16 bases between. The CDR3 loop reads CASSILTGTHEQYF. CDR3 bases: TGTGCCAGCAGTATCCTTACAGGGACCCACGAGCAGTACTTC.

The rearrangement links TRBV27 to TRBJ2-7, with 11 bases identical to TRBD2. J was trimmed by 3 bases and V by 4 bases; bases with no gene match: 11. The CDR3 runs to 17 residues. Germline loops: CDR1 MNHEY, CDR2 SMNVEV (reference sequence). CDR3: CASSSWASGTSGYEQYF. The CDR3 DNA reads TGTGCCAGCAGTTCCTGGGCGTCGGGGACTAGCGGCTACGAGCAGTACTTC.

The V gene is TRBV6-5, the J gene TRBJ2-1; TRBD2 matches at 8 bases. The CDR3 spans 16 residues. Looked up from germline, CDR1 is MNHEY and CDR2 is SVGAGI. V shed 2 bases and J 0 bases; nucleotides not matched to a gene: 3. CDR3: CASSYDGGASYNEQFF. CDR3 DNA sequence: TGTGCCAGCAGTTACGACGGGGGGGCCTCCTACAATGAGCAGTTCTTC.

Here the CDR3 reads CSARLTYEQYF. The DNA of the CDR3 is TGCAGTGCTAGACTAACCTACGAGCAGTACTTC. The V gene is TRBV20-1, the J gene TRBJ2-7; D is undetermined. This CDR3 contains 11 residues. Looked up from germline, CDR1 is DFQATT and CDR2 is SNEGSKA (reference sequence). V was clipped by 2 bases and J by 2 bases, with 4 bases between them.

This clone came up a few times. The chain links TRBV6-1 to TRBJ2-7, with D hard to call. Germline CDR1 is MNHNS and CDR2 is SASEGT. CDR3 size: 15 residues. V lost 2 bases and J 0 bases, leaving 11 bases between the germline ends. CDR3 in DNA: TGTGCCAGCAGTGAACCGGGCCGGAGCTCCTACGAGCAGTACTTC. Protein sequence: CASSEPGRSSYEQYF.

This clone appeared a single time. The chain's CDR3 is CASSVTRYSYNEQFF. The CDR3 region has the DNA TGTGCCAGCAGCGTTACGAGGTACTCCTACAATGAGCAGTTCTTC. V and J are TRBV9 and TRBJ2-1; D gene ambiguous. Germline CDR1 reads SGDLS; CDR2 reads YYNGEE. This CDR3 has 15 residues. Trimming removed 2 bases from V and 0 bases from J, with 9 bases in between.